This is a list of T cell receptor beta chains from one sample in a study of cytomegalovirus exposure and HLA in healthy donors. Clones were sequenced by immunoSEQ multiplex PCR, and TCRdb holds only the in-frame ones, with some missing. The repertoire includes more than 90,000 clones, just under 80% of them detected once, and roughly 4% sits in the top ten. Sequenced material: PBMCs. These receptors came from a woman aged 40 to 50 in good health and CMV-seropositive. Each CDR3 is given with its conserved first and last residue. A D gene is named only where the DNA matches it firmly. Clone size is shown for a subset of rows, as once, few, many or a class of expanded clone.

v_call,j_call,d_call,clone_size,cdr3_aa,cdr3_nt
TRBV2,TRBJ2-7,-,-,CASSSTARVDEQYF,TGTGCCAGCAGTTCGACTGCCCGTGTGGACGAGCAGTACTTC
TRBV7-6,TRBJ1-1,TRBD1,-,CASSLEAGTGVSRAFF,TGTGCCAGCAGCTTAGAAGCCGGGACAGGGGTTAGTAGGGCTTTCTTT
TRBV6-1,TRBJ2-1,TRBD2,-,CASRNALTSGGEQFF,TGTGCCAGCAGAAACGCCCTAACTAGCGGAGGTGAGCAGTTCTTC
TRBV29-1,TRBJ2-7,-,-,CSVEVTGSYEQYF,TGCAGCGTTGAAGTCACAGGTTCCTACGAGCAGTACTTC
TRBV7-9,TRBJ2-5,TRBD1,-,CASSSRAGGSETQYF,TGTGCCAGCAGCTCGAGGGCAGGGGGCAGTGAGACCCAGTACTTC
TRBV7-8,TRBJ2-1,-,-,CASSLGRASVNEQFF,TGTGCCAGCAGCTTAGGACGGGCTAGCGTCAATGAGCAGTTCTTC
TRBV6-5,TRBJ2-7,-,-,CATWGQNSYEQYF,TGTGCCACCTGGGGGCAGAATAGCTACGAGCAGTACTTC
TRBV27,TRBJ2-2,TRBD1,few,CASSLPGTGGSTGELFF,TGTGCCAGCAGTTTACCGGGGACAGGGGGGAGCACCGGGGAGCTGTTTTTT
TRBV5-1,TRBJ2-7,TRBD2,-,CASRAGVVPSYEQYF,TGCGCCAGCAGGGCGGGAGTCGTCCCATCCTACGAGCAGTACTTC
TRBV18,TRBJ2-6,-,-,CASSPDRTFVLTF,TGTGCCAGCTCACCAGACAGGACCTTCGTCCTGACTTTC
TRBV18,TRBJ2-1,TRBD2,-,CASSAPGLAETNEQFF,TGTGCCAGCTCAGCCCCGGGACTAGCAGAGACCAATGAGCAGTTCTTC
TRBV7-9,TRBJ2-3,TRBD1,-,CASSRTGTGTDTQYF,TGTGCCAGCAGCCGGACCGGGACAGGCACAGATACGCAGTATTTT
TRBV6-1,TRBJ2-1,-,-,CASNKRHGFDNEQFF,TGTGCCAGCAACAAACGTCATGGCTTCGACAATGAGCAGTTCTTC
TRBV30,TRBJ2-3,-,-,CAWSGSPGGDTQYF,TGTGCCTGGAGTGGTTCCCCAGGAGGAGATACGCAGTATTTT
TRBV5-1,TRBJ2-5,-,once,CASSLAGQPRGEQYF,TGCGCCAGCAGCTTGGCGGGACAGCCGCGGGGGGAGCAGTACTTC
TRBV20-1,TRBJ2-1,-,-,CRIQGYNEQFF,TGCAGGATACAGGGCTACAATGAGCAGTTCTTC
TRBV27,TRBJ1-6,-,-,CASSLFSQGSVSPLHF,TGTGCCAGCAGTTTATTTTCCCAGGGTTCAGTTTCACCCCTCCACTTT
TRBV5-5,TRBJ2-7,TRBD1,-,CASSLAGQDYEQYF,TGTGCCAGCAGCTTGGCCGGACAGGACTACGAGCAGTACTTC
TRBV11-2,TRBJ2-7,-,-,CASSLRGNLYEQYF,TGTGCCAGCAGCTTAAGGGGGAACCTTTACGAGCAGTACTTC
TRBV11-3,TRBJ2-7,TRBD2,-,CASLAGEGEQYF,TGTGCCAGCCTAGCGGGAGAGGGTGAGCAGTACTTC
TRBV29-1,TRBJ2-7,TRBD2,-,CSVSSGLAGYYEQYF,TGCAGCGTTAGTTCGGGACTAGCGGGTTACTACGAGCAGTACTTC
TRBV27,TRBJ1-2,-,-,CASRIGRGGGYTF,TGTGCCAGCAGGATCGGCAGGGGTGGAGGCTACACCTTC
TRBV11-2,TRBJ1-6,-,-,CASSSGQTNSPLHF,TGTGCCAGCAGCTCCGGACAGACCAATTCACCCCTCCACTTT
TRBV7-2,TRBJ2-1,-,-,CASSLAQGLGTRNEQFF,TGTGCCAGCAGCTTAGCGCAAGGACTCGGAACCCGGAATGAGCAGTTCTTC
TRBV5-1,TRBJ1-6,TRBD1,-,CASRRTGENSPLHF,TGCGCCAGCAGACGGACAGGGGAAAATTCACCCCTCCACTTT
TRBV2,TRBJ2-2,TRBD2,-,CASSPGGGRGGELFF,TGTGCCAGCAGCCCGGGGGGTGGGCGGGGCGGGGAGCTGTTTTTT
TRBV6-1,TRBJ1-4,TRBD1,-,CASSEEGQLNEKLFF,TGTGCCAGCAGTGAAGAGGGACAGCTTAATGAAAAACTGTTTTTT
TRBV9,TRBJ2-3,TRBD2,once,CASSTMSGSNGDTQYF,TGTGCCAGCAGCACCATGAGCGGGAGTAACGGAGATACGCAGTATTTT
TRBV6-1,TRBJ1-1,TRBD1,-,CASSEDGQGFREAFF,TGTGCCAGCAGTGAAGACGGACAGGGATTTCGGGAAGCTTTCTTT
TRBV6-1,TRBJ2-7,-,-,CASSVGRWTYEQYF,TGTGCCAGCAGTGTGGGCAGGTGGACCTACGAGCAGTACTTC
TRBV6-5,TRBJ1-6,-,few,CASSPGGAVGSPLHF,TGTGCCAGCAGCCCTGGGGGGGCGGTAGGTTCACCCCTCCACTTT
TRBV11-3,TRBJ2-1,TRBD2,once,CASSRLAVTHNEQFF,TGTGCCAGCAGTCGACTAGCGGTGACCCACAATGAGCAGTTCTTC
TRBV4-1,TRBJ2-1,-,-,CASSQGTLTYEQFF,TGCGCCAGCAGCCAGGGGACACTTACCTATGAGCAGTTCTTC
TRBV15,TRBJ1-6,-,-,CATSRGRNSPLHF,TGTGCCACCAGCAGAGGGAGGAATTCACCCCTCCACTTT
TRBV9,TRBJ2-3,TRBD2,-,CASSGGLNTNTDTQYF,TGTGCCAGCAGCGGGGGACTAAATACAAACACAGATACGCAGTATTTT
TRBV5-4,TRBJ2-7,-,-,CASSLGRDLEQYF,TGTGCCAGCAGCTTGGGACGGGATCTCGAGCAGTACTTC
TRBV6-1,TRBJ1-2,-,-,CASSEVEFGYTF,TGTGCCAGCAGTGAGGTGGAGTTCGGCTACACCTTC
TRBV5-1,TRBJ1-4,-,few,CASSLSGYPTNEKLFF,TGCGCCAGCAGCTTGTCAGGCTACCCAACTAATGAAAAACTGTTTTTT
TRBV28,TRBJ2-6,-,once,CASRTFSGANVLTF,TGTGCCAGCCGGACATTCTCGGGGGCCAACGTCCTGACTTTC
TRBV11-3,TRBJ2-1,TRBD2,-,CASSLERTSVYNEQFF,TGTGCCAGCAGCTTAGAGCGGACTAGCGTTTACAATGAGCAGTTCTTC
TRBV2,TRBJ2-7,TRBD2,once,CASSEVASGSYEQYF,TGTGCCAGCAGTGAAGTCGCTAGCGGTTCCTACGAGCAGTACTTC